This T cell receptor beta chain was sequenced for a study of shared clonotypes between healthy human individuals. Study at large: The composition of the donors was a couple of women and three men aged 18 to 49. General study findings and limits: The researchers took only blood, and tissue repertoires probably look different.

The deep-level immunoSEQ assay was used. Sequencing used immunoSEQ multiplex PCR; TCRdb keeps in-frame clones, though not all of them. Among 450,000 to 500,000 clones, roughly 78% were seen once, and the ten largest hold more than 10%. On this clone: Its antigen remains unknown.

CDR1 is SGHTA and CDR2 is FQGNSA in the germline V gene. The CDR3 contains 16 residues. Trimming removed 5 bases from V and 3 bases from J; junction bases left unmatched: 6. This TCR derives from a woman between 35 and 50 years old in good health. Some clones in this sample may be carry-over from other donors' samples. The gene calls are TRBV7-2 and TRBJ2-1; TRBD1 matches at 11 bases. The sequencing sample was made of PBMCs. The CDR3 protein is CASSHSGTGGYNEQFF. The CDR3, as DNA: TGTGCCAGCAGCCACTCCGGGACAGGGGGCTACAATGAGCAGTTCTTC. Variable domain in full (rest from reference TRBV7-2 and TRBJ2-1): GAGVSQSPSNKVTEKGKDVELRCDPISGHTALYWYRQSLGQGLEFLIYFQGNSAPDKSGLPSDRFSAERTGGSVSTLTIQRTQQEDSAVYLCASSHSGTGGYNEQFFGPGTRLTVL.